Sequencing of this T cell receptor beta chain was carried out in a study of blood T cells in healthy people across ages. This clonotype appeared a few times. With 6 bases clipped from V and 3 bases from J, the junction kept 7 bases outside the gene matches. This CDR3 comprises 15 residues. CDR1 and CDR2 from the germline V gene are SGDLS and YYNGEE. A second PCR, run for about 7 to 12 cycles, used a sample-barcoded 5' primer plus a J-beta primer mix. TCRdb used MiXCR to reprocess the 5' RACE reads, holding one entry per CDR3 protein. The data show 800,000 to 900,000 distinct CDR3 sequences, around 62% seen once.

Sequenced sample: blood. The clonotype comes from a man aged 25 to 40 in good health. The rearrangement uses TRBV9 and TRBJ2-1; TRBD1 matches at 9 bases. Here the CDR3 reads CASTMGQGNYNEQFF. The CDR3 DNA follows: TGTGCCAGCACCATGGGACAGGGCAACTACAATGAGCAGTTCTTC.